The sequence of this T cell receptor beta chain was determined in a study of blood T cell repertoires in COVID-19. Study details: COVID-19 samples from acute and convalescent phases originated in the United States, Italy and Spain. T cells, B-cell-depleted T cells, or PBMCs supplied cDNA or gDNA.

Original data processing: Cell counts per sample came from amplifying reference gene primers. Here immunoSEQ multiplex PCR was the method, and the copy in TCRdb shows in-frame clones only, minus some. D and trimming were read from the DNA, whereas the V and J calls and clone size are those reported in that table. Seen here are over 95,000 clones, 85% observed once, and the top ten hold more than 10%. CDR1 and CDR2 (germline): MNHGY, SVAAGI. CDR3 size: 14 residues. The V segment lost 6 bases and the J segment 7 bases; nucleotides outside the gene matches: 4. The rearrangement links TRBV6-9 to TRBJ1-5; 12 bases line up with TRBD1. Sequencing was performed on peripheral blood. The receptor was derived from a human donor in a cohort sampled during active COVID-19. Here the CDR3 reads CASRGQGAGQPQHF. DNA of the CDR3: TGTGCCAGCAGGGGACAGGGGGCAGGGCAGCCCCAGCATTTT.